These 22 T cell receptor beta chains were all obtained from the same sample, sequenced in a study of shared clonotypes between healthy human individuals. Naive CD8 cells lacked CD45RO, underwent positive selection for CCR7 and left out terminally differentiated effector memory CD45RA+ cells. Sequencing used immunoSEQ multiplex PCR; TCRdb keeps in-frame clones, though not all of them. The profile shows some 2,100,000 clones, 85% to 95% of them singletons. Sequenced: naive CD8+ T cells from PBMCs. These receptors all stem from a man aged 18 to 35 in good health. Some clones in this sample may be carry-over from other donors' samples.

The CDR3 spells CASSFVLGTGPSYEQYF. In DNA, the CDR3 is TGTGCCAGCAGTTTCGTCTTGGGGACAGGGCCCTCCTACGAGCAGTACTTC. The rearrangement links TRBV28 to TRBJ2-7, with TRBD1 matching over 9 bases. The CDR3 spans 17 residues. Germline trimming cut 3 bases from V and 0 bases from J; bases unmatched to any gene: 9. From germline, CDR1 is MDHEN and CDR2 SYDVKM.

This chain connects TRBV28 to TRBJ2-1; D is undetermined. Germline-derived CDR1 and CDR2 are MDHEN and SYDVKM. V lost 1 base, J lost 7 bases, and 23 bases lay in between. CDR3 length: 18 amino acids. DNA of the CDR3: TGTGCCAGCAGTTTATATACCACGGAAACTCGGGCTCTAAATGAGCAGTTCTTC. Residues: CASSLYTTETRALNEQFF.

The V gene is TRBV4-1, the J gene TRBJ2-3; 7 bases match TRBD1. The germline V gene encodes CDR1 MGHRA and CDR2 YSYEKL. The V and J ends lost 1 base and 2 bases, in that order; junction bases with no gene match: 9. The CDR3 consists of 17 residues. The CDR3 DNA is TGCGCCAGCAGCCAAGGTCCCGGGCAGGGGGACACAGATACGCAGTATTTT. This gives the protein CASSQGPGQGDTDTQYF.

The chain links TRBV9 to TRBJ1-3; no definite D call. V lost 2 bases to trimming and J lost 0 bases, with 6 bases between them. The CDR3 runs to 14 residues. Germline lookup yields CDR1 SGDLS and CDR2 YYNGEE. CDR3 sequence: CASSVSISGNTIYF. The CDR3 DNA is TGTGCCAGCAGCGTCTCTATCTCTGGAAACACCATATATTTT.

This rearrangement joins TRBV29-1 to TRBJ2-7; possibly TRBD1 for D (5 bases). Germline V lookup: CDR1 SQVTM, CDR2 ANQGSEA. The CDR3 consists of 12 residues. Trimming left V 7 bases short and J 7 bases short, with 17 bases between. CDR3 region: CSGAGAVGEQYF. DNA of the CDR3: TGCAGCGGTGCTGGGGCGGTTGGGGAGCAGTACTTC.

The chain is built from TRBV28 and TRBJ1-5; 7 bases fit TRBD1. The CDR3 is 15 residues long. Germline CDR1 and CDR2: MDHEN and SYDVKM. With 2 bases clipped from V and 2 bases from J, the junction kept 3 bases outside the gene matches. CDR3: CASSLGGQGNQPQHF. The CDR3 DNA sequence: TGTGCCAGCAGTTTAGGAGGACAGGGCAATCAGCCCCAGCATTTT.

The genes are TRBV5-5 and TRBJ2-7; 8 bases match TRBD1. This CDR3 comprises 14 residues. V shed 4 bases and J 2 bases; nucleotides not matched to a gene: 5. Per germline, CDR1 SGHKS and CDR2 YYEKEE (reference sequence). CDR3: CASSAGTGPYEQYF. CDR3 DNA: TGTGCCAGCAGCGCCGGGACAGGCCCCTACGAGCAGTACTTC.

The gene calls are TRBV7-9 and TRBJ2-6; 8 bases match TRBD1. V shed 10 bases, J shed 0 bases, and the junction held 2 bases outside the gene matches. The CDR3 has 14 amino acids. Germline CDR1 reads SEHNR; CDR2 reads FQNEAQ (reference sequence). The CDR3 sequence is CATGQGSGANVLTF. As DNA, the CDR3 is TGTGCCACAGGACAGGGCTCTGGGGCCAACGTCCTGACTTTC.

The rearrangement links TRBV2 to TRBJ2-6; 9 bases agree with TRBD1. The CDR3 is 17 amino acids. J was trimmed by 4 bases and V by 5 bases; bases with no gene match: 9. Germline values: CDR1 SNHLY, CDR2 FYNNEI. CDR3 DNA sequence: TGTGCCAGCAGTCCCCGGGACAGGGTAACAGGGGCCAACGTCCTGACTTTC. It specifies CASSPRDRVTGANVLTF.

Concerning this clone: Other DNA sequences in this sample translate to the same CDR3. The chain couples TRBV7-9 to TRBJ1-2, with D unresolved. The CDR3 has 12 amino acids. Germline V lookup: CDR1 SEHNR, CDR2 FQNEAQ (reference sequence). V was pared by 3 bases and J by 4 bases, with 6 bases between. CDR3 nucleotides: TGTGCCAGCAGCTTGGAAGGCTATGGCTACACCTTC. This gives the protein CASSLEGYGYTF.

The chain joins TRBV28 to TRBJ1-5; TRBD1 matches 10 bases. V was pared by 5 bases and J by 7 bases, with 11 bases of the junction left unmatched. CDR1 is MDHEN and CDR2 is SYDVKM in the germline V gene. The CDR3 runs 16 residues. The CDR3 bases are TGTGCCAGCAGTCTGCTATGGGACAGGGGAGGCCAGCCCCAGCATTTT. It translates to CASSLLWDRGGQPQHF.

A word on this clone: Other DNA variants within this sample encode the same CDR3. V usage is TRBV7-9 and J usage is TRBJ2-2, with 11 nucleotides matching TRBD2. Trimming removed 1 base from V and 5 bases from J; junction bases left unmatched: 0. The CDR3 extends over 15 amino acids. Germline values: CDR1 SEHNR, CDR2 FQNEAQ (reference sequence). In nucleotides, the CDR3 is TGTGCCAGCAGCTTAGGGACTAGCGGGACCGGGGAGCTGTTTTTT. Translated: CASSLGTSGTGELFF.

This chain joins TRBV28 and TRBJ1-4; no firm D call. V was pared by 4 bases and J by 6 bases, with 9 bases between. Germline assignment: CDR1 MDHEN and CDR2 SYDVKM. The CDR3 sequence is 13 residues long. Here the CDR3 reads CASSSTGYEKLFF. In DNA, the CDR3 is TGTGCCAGCAGTTCGACCGGTTATGAAAAACTGTTTTTT.

The rearrangement joins TRBV4-1 to TRBJ2-1; 7 bases line up with TRBD2. CDR1 and CDR2 from the germline V gene are MGHRA and YSYEKL. J lost 10 bases, V lost 1 base, and 10 bases had no gene match. The CDR3 has 15 residues. CDR3 protein: CASSQAKRDSGEQFF. CDR3 nucleotide sequence: TGCGCCAGCAGCCAAGCCAAGCGGGACTCTGGGGAGCAGTTCTTC.

J is TRBJ1-1 and V is TRBV10-3; 10 bases agree with TRBD1. The germline V gene encodes CDR1 ENHRY and CDR2 SYGVKD. Losses at the gene ends were 4 bases for V and 4 bases for J; bases not matched to a gene: 0. This CDR3 spans 13 amino acids. The CDR3 DNA is TGTGCCATCAGTGGGACAGGGGGCACTGAAGCTTTCTTT. Amino acids: CAISGTGGTEAFF.

The table lists this clone with a count of one. The rearrangement joins TRBV7-6 to TRBJ2-1, with 9 bases matching TRBD1. This CDR3 is built from 17 residues. Germline CDR1 SGHVS, CDR2 FNYEAQ. The ends lost 3 bases at V and 6 bases at J; junction bases unmatched: 12. CDR3 bases: TGTGCCAGCAGCTTGTTCCTAGGGACAGGGTTGATCAATGAGCAGTTCTTC. It is translated as CASSLFLGTGLINEQFF.

Remarks on this clone: The same CDR3 also results from other DNA sequences found in this sample. The V and J genes are TRBV7-9 and TRBJ2-1; D remains unclear. With 1 base removed from V and 6 bases from J, the gap between germline ends came to 10 bases. CDR1 is SEHNR, CDR2 FQNEAQ, per germline (reference sequence). This CDR3 contains 14 residues. The CDR3 here is CASSLGGPFNEQFF. The CDR3 coding sequence is TGTGCCAGCAGCTTAGGCGGCCCCTTCAATGAGCAGTTCTTC.

The CDR3: CASSSREGPDEQFF. The DNA of the CDR3 is TGTGCCAGCAGTTCGCGGGAGGGCCCGGATGAGCAGTTCTTC. The rearrangement joins TRBV27 to TRBJ2-1; 9 positions match TRBD2. Germline V gives CDR1 MNHEY, CDR2 SMNVEV (reference sequence). Trimming at V came to 4 bases and at J to 8 bases, leaving 6 bases not matched to a gene. The CDR3 runs to 14 residues.

This sequence joins TRBV4-3 and TRBJ2-7, with D unclear. Germline V gene lookup returns CDR1 LGHNA and CDR2 YSLEER. The CDR3 totals 13 residues. V was shortened by 1 base and J by 5 bases, with 9 bases between the two germline ends. As DNA, the CDR3 is TGCGCCAGCAGCCAAGGGGTTAGGGACGAGCAGTACTTC. It encodes CASSQGVRDEQYF.

The rearrangement uses TRBV7-8 and TRBJ1-1; D is undetermined. Deletions cut 2 bases from V and 9 bases from J, with 10 bases between. Per the germline V gene, CDR1 is SGHVS and CDR2 is FQNEAQ. This CDR3 has 12 amino acids. The CDR3 nucleotides are TGTGCCAGCAGCTTAAAGGGAGGGAAAGCTTTCTTT. It yields the protein CASSLKGGKAFF.

The chain combines TRBV5-4 with TRBJ1-3; TRBD1 might be the D (5 bases). The V end was cut by 4 bases, the J end by 0 bases, with 11 bases between. The CDR3 loop spans 15 amino acids. Germline V gene data show CDR1 as SGHNT and CDR2 as YYREEE (reference sequence). The CDR3 DNA reads TGTGCCAGCAGCCAATCTGACAGCTCTGGAAACACCATATATTTT. Its translation is CASSQSDSSGNTIYF.

A single count supports this clone. V gene TRBV27 combines with J gene TRBJ2-1; D might be TRBD2 (5 bases). CDR1 and CDR2 from the germline V gene are MNHEY and SMNVEV (reference sequence). The CDR3 totals 14 residues. The ends were cut back, 6 bases at V and 9 bases at J, with 18 bases in the middle. This CDR3 is CASSPLRSAGEQFF. CDR3 sequence (DNA): TGTGCCAGCAGCCCCTTGCGGTCCGCGGGTGAGCAGTTCTTC.